A single sample gave rise to the 25 T cell receptor beta chains below, sequenced in a study of blood T cell repertoires in COVID-19. This table comes from immunoSEQ multiplex PCR, and its TCRdb copy is limited to in-frame clones, with some not included. The sample lists 240,000 or so clones, roughly four fifths occurring once. Sample: peripheral blood. These receptors all come from a man aged 25 to 40 who had recovered from COVID-19.

This clone was seen once. The identical CDR3 is also encoded by other nucleotide sequences in the sample. This chain connects TRBV5-1 to TRBJ2-5; 8 bases are a match to TRBD1. V trimming: 2 bases; J trimming: 5 bases; junction bases outside the gene matches: 5. Germline V gene lookup returns CDR1 SGHRS and CDR2 YFSETQ. This CDR3 contains 14 residues. The CDR3 protein is CASSLQGGRETQYF. The CDR3 coding sequence is TGCGCCAGCAGCTTACAGGGGGGTCGTGAGACCCAGTACTTC.

This clone has more than one count but fewer than ten. V is TRBV4-2 and J is TRBJ1-6, with TRBD1 matching over 9 bases. Germline assignment: CDR1 LGHNA and CDR2 YNFKEQ. With V trimmed by 5 bases and J by 7 bases, 9 bases remained unmatched. The CDR3 spans 16 residues. CDR3 region: CASSTQKTGGNSPLHF. Written as DNA, the CDR3 is TGTGCCAGCAGCACCCAGAAGACAGGGGGGAATTCACCCCTCCACTTT.

J is TRBJ2-7 and V is TRBV5-1, with TRBD1 identical over 8 bases. This CDR3 is 14 amino acids long. Germline values: CDR1 SGHRS, CDR2 YFSETQ. The J segment lost 5 bases and the V segment lost 3 bases, leaving 7 bases of the junction unmatched. CDR3 loop: CASSSGQENNEQYV. The CDR3 nucleotides read TGCGCCAGCAGCTCGGGACAGGAAAACAACGAGCAGTACGTC.

The chain combines TRBV4-1 with TRBJ2-5; perhaps TRBD1 as D (6 bases). Trimming stripped 0 bases from V and 9 bases from J, with 14 bases between. CDR1 and CDR2 from the germline V gene are MGHRA and YSYEKL. The CDR3 sequence is 14 residues long. CDR3 bases: TGCGCCAGCAGCCAAGATCGGCAGGGGCCGGCCCAGTACTTC. This gives the protein CASSQDRQGPAQYF.

In nucleotides, the CDR3 is TGTGCCAGCAGCTTAGGACAGGGTGAGGTTTATCAGCCCCAGCATTTT. This codes for CASSLGQGEVYQPQHF. V gene TRBV11-2 combines with J gene TRBJ1-5; 7 bases are shared with TRBD1. CDR1 is SGHAT, CDR2 FQNNGV, per germline. The junction had 8 bases not matched to a gene; V was cut back by 1 base and J by 5 bases. The CDR3 contains 16 residues.

This rearrangement joins TRBV10-3 to TRBJ1-2; no reliable D call. Germline loops: CDR1 ENHRY, CDR2 SYGVKD. The length of the CDR3 is 13 residues. V was pared by 5 bases and J by 8 bases, with 15 bases between. As DNA, the CDR3 is TGTGCCATCAGTTTAAGGACGGGAACAGGCTACACCTTC. This translates into CAISLRTGTGYTF.

The J gene is TRBJ2-3, the V gene TRBV10-3; 11 bases agree with TRBD2. Germline V gives CDR1 ENHRY, CDR2 SYGVKD. Trimming took 10 bases from V and 0 from J; bases not matched to a gene: 9. The CDR3 totals 16 residues. CDR3 in DNA: TGTGCCACCTTACAACGACTAGCGGGGAGCACAGATACGCAGTATTTT. Amino acids: CATLQRLAGSTDTQYF.

Comments on this clone: This sample also contains other DNA sequences that code for the same CDR3. This sequence joins TRBV19 and TRBJ1-1; no firm D call. Per the germline V gene, CDR1 is LNHDA and CDR2 is SQIVND (reference sequence). V lost 3 bases and J lost 1, with 6 bases in between. The CDR3 has 13 amino acids. The CDR3 region has the DNA TGTGCCAGTAGTATTTCCGGGAACACTGAAGCTTTCTTT. Amino acid sequence: CASSISGNTEAFF. Using reference TRBV19 and TRBJ1-1 for the parts outside the CDR3, the full variable domain is DGGITQSPKYLFRKEGQNVTLSCEQNLNHDAMYWYRQDPGQGLRLIYYSQIVNDFQKGDIAEGYSVSREKKESFPLTVTSAQKNPTAFYLCASSISGNTEAFFGQGTRLTVV.

The rearrangement uses TRBV18 and TRBJ2-1; 12 positions agree with TRBD1. J lost 7 bases, V lost 4 bases, and 2 bases had no gene match. Looked up from germline, CDR1 is KGHSH and CDR2 is LQKENI. This CDR3 comprises 14 residues. The CDR3 region has the DNA TGTGCCAGCTCACGGGACAGGGGGCGGAATGAGCAGTTCTTC. Protein product: CASSRDRGRNEQFF.

The V gene is TRBV5-1, the J gene TRBJ1-3; D not resolved. This CDR3 contains 15 residues. V was cut by 2 bases and J by 0 bases, with 9 bases left in between. Per germline, CDR1 SGHRS and CDR2 YFSETQ. The CDR3 DNA follows: TGCGCCAGCAGCTTTTCCGGGAACTCTGGAAACACCATATATTTT. This sequence encodes CASSFSGNSGNTIYF.

The chain couples TRBV7-8 to TRBJ1-4; perhaps TRBD1 as D (5 bases). CDR3 length: 19 amino acids. Germline CDR1 reads SGHVS; CDR2 reads FQNEAQ. V lost 1 base and J lost 6, with 24 bases in between. CDR3 region: CASSLGRGAGRRRDEKLFF. Written as DNA, the CDR3 is TGTGCCAGCAGCTTAGGGAGGGGCGCGGGGAGAAGAAGGGATGAAAAACTGTTTTTT.

The chain carries TRBV23-1 and TRBJ1-1, with D perhaps matching TRBD1 (6 bases). TRBV23-1 is filed as an ORF, its function uncertain. Trimming removed 1 base at V and 4 bases at J, with 16 bases between. The CDR3 runs to 16 residues. The CDR3 nucleotides are TGCGCCAGCAGTCAATATGTCGGGGGCGGGGGCACTGAAGCTTTCTTT. Translating gives CASSQYVGGGGTEAFF.

The V and J genes are TRBV27 and TRBJ2-7, with TRBD2 matching 11 bases. The germline gives CDR1 MNHEY, CDR2 SMNVEV (reference sequence). The CDR3 has 11 residues. CDR3 in DNA: TGTGCTAGCGGGGGGGCCCGCGAGCAGTACTTC. This gives the protein CASGGAREQYF.

The CDR3 is CASSQEGLEGDTQYF. CDR3 coding DNA: TGCGCCAGCAGCCAAGAGGGACTAGAAGGAGATACGCAGTATTTT. The rearrangement links TRBV4-1 to TRBJ2-3; 8 bases fit TRBD2. CDR1 and CDR2 (germline): MGHRA, YSYEKL. The CDR3 totals 15 residues. V trimming: 0 bases; J trimming: 5 bases; junction bases outside the gene matches: 4.

This chain uses TRBV7-2 with TRBJ2-3; D gene uncertain. The CDR3 has 13 residues. The V gene's germline CDR1 is SGHTA and CDR2 FQGNSA. V lost 4 bases to trimming and J lost 6 bases, with 11 bases between them. The CDR3 protein is CASSSHLSDTQYF. The CDR3 DNA reads as TGTGCCAGCAGCTCCCACCTATCGGATACGCAGTATTTT.

This chain links TRBV28 with TRBJ1-5; a possible D gene is TRBD1 (6 bases). Germline V lookup: CDR1 MDHEN, CDR2 SYDVKM. CDR3 length equals 15 residues. The V end lost 6 bases, the J end lost 0 bases, and 12 bases lay between the germline ends. CDR3 coding DNA: TGTGCCAGCAGAGGCCACAGGGCTAGCAATCAGCCCCAGCATTTT. It specifies CASRGHRASNQPQHF.

This clone was seen once. V usage is TRBV7-3 and J usage is TRBJ2-1; D may be TRBD2 (7 bases). Trimming removed 4 bases from V and 0 bases from J, with 10 bases in between. Per germline, CDR1 SGHTA and CDR2 FQGTGA. The CDR3 is made up of 15 amino acids. The CDR3 DNA follows: TGTGCCAGCAGCTCAAGGGGGGGCTCCTACAATGAGCAGTTCTTC. Protein product: CASSSRGGSYNEQFF.

The V gene is TRBV6-5, the J gene TRBJ1-2, with 8 bases matching TRBD1. The CDR3 runs to 15 residues. The germline gives CDR1 MNHEY, CDR2 SVGAGI. Trimming cost V 6 bases and J 4 bases; bases outside gene matches: 10. This chain's CDR3 is CASSSLDRASYGYTF. CDR3 nucleotides: TGTGCCAGCAGCTCACTGGACAGGGCGAGCTATGGCTACACCTTC.

This clone has more than one count but fewer than ten. The chain uses TRBV7-9 and TRBJ1-4; 8 nucleotides line up with TRBD1. CDR1 and CDR2 (germline): SEHNR, FQNEAQ (reference sequence). The CDR3 length is 15 residues. J was trimmed by 7 bases and V by 5 bases; bases with no gene match: 9. The CDR3 reads CASSPSQGALEKLFF. CDR3 in DNA: TGTGCCAGCAGCCCCAGCCAGGGGGCACTTGAAAAACTGTTTTTT.

The rearrangement links TRBV9 to TRBJ1-2, with D perhaps matching TRBD1 (6 bases). Trimming pared 0 bases from V and 5 bases from J, leaving 17 bases between. The CDR3 totals 16 residues. Germline-derived CDR1 and CDR2 are SGDLS and YYNGEE. The CDR3 DNA reads TGTGCCAGCAGCGTAGCCTGGACAGTAGACCTATATGGCTACACCTTC. Protein: CASSVAWTVDLYGYTF.

V and J are TRBV2 and TRBJ2-7, with D tentatively TRBD1 (6 bases). The V end lost 6 bases, the J end lost 0 bases, and 12 bases lay between the germline ends. This CDR3 spans 14 amino acids. Germline V CDR1 and CDR2: SNHLY, FYNNEI. The DNA for the CDR3 is TGTGCCAGCAGCGGACAGTCGAGCTCCTACGAGCAGTACTTC. Protein product: CASSGQSSSYEQYF.

The chain is built from TRBV7-8 and TRBJ1-2; a weak D match, TRBD1 (6 bases). V was clipped by 5 bases and J by 6 bases, with 16 bases between them. The germline V gene encodes CDR1 SGHVS and CDR2 FQNEAQ. The CDR3 covers 14 residues. The CDR3 nucleotides read TGTGCCAGCAGCCCTGGACAGATGGTCCATGGCTACACCTTC. Protein: CASSPGQMVHGYTF.

J is TRBJ2-3 and V is TRBV5-4, with D hard to call. Germline CDR1 SGHNT, CDR2 YYREEE (reference sequence). CDR3 length equals 14 residues. Trimming took 0 bases from V and 2 from J, leaving 7 bases between them. CDR3: CASSLGGDTDTQYF. The CDR3 bases are TGTGCCAGCAGCTTGGGCGGCGACACAGATACGCAGTATTTT.

This chain joins TRBV6-2 or TRBV6-3 and TRBJ2-1; 9 nucleotides match TRBD2. Germline CDR1 and CDR2: MNHEY and SVGEGT. The CDR3 runs 16 residues. The V and J ends lost 0 bases and 3 bases, in that order; junction bases with no gene match: 3. The CDR3 DNA reads as TGTGCCAGCAGTTACTCTCCTAGCGGGGACTACAATGAGCAGTTCTTC. Amino acids: CASSYSPSGDYNEQFF.

The CDR3 DNA reads TGCGCCAGCAGCTTGGGGGCCTCTGGGGAGATCGGGGAGCTGTTTTTT. Protein product: CASSLGASGEIGELFF. The V and J genes are TRBV5-1 and TRBJ2-2; possibly TRBD2 for D (5 bases). The V end lost 0 bases, the J end lost 7 bases, and 16 bases lay between the germline ends. This CDR3 has 16 residues. Per germline, CDR1 SGHRS and CDR2 YFSETQ.